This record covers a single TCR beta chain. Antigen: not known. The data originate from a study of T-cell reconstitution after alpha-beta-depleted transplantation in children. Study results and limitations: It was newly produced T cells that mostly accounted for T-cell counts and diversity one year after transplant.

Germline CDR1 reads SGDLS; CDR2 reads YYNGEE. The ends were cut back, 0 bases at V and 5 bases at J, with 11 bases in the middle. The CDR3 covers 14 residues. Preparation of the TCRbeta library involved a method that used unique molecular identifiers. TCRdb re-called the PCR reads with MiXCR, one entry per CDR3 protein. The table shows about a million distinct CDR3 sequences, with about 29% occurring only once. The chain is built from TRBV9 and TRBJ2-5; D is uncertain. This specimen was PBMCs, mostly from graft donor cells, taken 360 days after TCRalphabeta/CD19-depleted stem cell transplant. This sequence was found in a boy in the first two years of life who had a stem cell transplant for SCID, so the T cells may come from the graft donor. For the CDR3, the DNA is TGTGCCAGCAGCGTAGAGGATTACCGGGAGACCCAGTACTTC. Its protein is CASSVEDYRETQYF.